The 32 T cell receptor beta chains below come from one sample, sequenced in a study of T-cell reconstitution after alpha-beta-depleted transplantation in children. This sample's TCRbeta library carried unique molecular identifier barcodes. TCRdb independently ran MiXCR on the PCR reads; one entry per CDR3 protein. The profile shows about 610,000 distinct CDR3 sequences, under 12% of them singletons. Here the sequenced sample was PBMCs from the stem cell graft donor, taken from the stem cell graft. The receptors were gathered from a human donor who donated a stem cell graft to a child with acute myeloid leukemia.

This clonotype was picked up a small number of times. The chain joins TRBV4-3 to TRBJ1-1; a possible D gene is TRBD1 (5 bases). V lost 0 bases, J lost 1 base, and 15 bases lay in between. Germline V gene data show CDR1 as LGHNA and CDR2 as YSLEER. The CDR3 has 17 amino acids. The CDR3 spells CASSQDIPAGSNTEAFF. In nucleotides, the CDR3 is TGCGCCAGCAGCCAAGATATCCCCGCAGGGTCGAACACTGAAGCTTTCTTT.

The V call is TRBV30, the J call TRBJ1-1; D possibly corresponds to TRBD1 (5 bases). The CDR3 has 13 amino acids. Trimming took 0 bases from V and 4 from J, leaving 9 bases between them. Looked up from germline, CDR1 is GTSNPN and CDR2 is SVGIG (reference sequence). CDR3 DNA: TGTGCCTGGAGTGTCAGGGCGGGCACTGAAGCTTTCTTT. Translation: CAWSVRAGTEAFF.

This clonotype was picked up many times. J is TRBJ2-3 and V is TRBV12-3 or TRBV12-4, with TRBD2 as a possible D gene (6 bases). Trimming removed 0 bases at V and 3 bases at J, with 10 bases between. The length of the CDR3 is 15 residues. CDR3 residues: CASSLAPGGTDTQYF. In DNA form, the CDR3 reads TGTGCCAGCAGTTTAGCGCCTGGGGGGACAGATACGCAGTATTTT.

This clonotype has at least ten counts. This chain joins TRBV6-1 and TRBJ2-2, with 10 bases lining up with TRBD1. After removal of 8 bases from V and 6 bases from J, the junction contained 6 bases not matched to a gene. Germline CDR1 and CDR2: MNHNS and SASEGT. CDR3 size: 14 residues. The CDR3 here is CASYGTGVAGELFF. As DNA, the CDR3 is TGTGCCAGCTATGGGACAGGGGTCGCCGGGGAGCTGTTTTTT.

This clonotype was seen at least ten times. V usage is TRBV20-1 and J usage is TRBJ2-1, with D unclear. This CDR3 has 13 residues. Looked up from germline, CDR1 is DFQATT and CDR2 is SNEGSKA (reference sequence). The germline V and J ends were trimmed by 6 bases and 4 bases, with 13 bases remaining between them. In DNA, the CDR3 is TGCAGTGCCCCCGGACGCAATTACAATGAGCAGTTCTTC. This codes for CSAPGRNYNEQFF.

This clonotype was counted many times. The chain carries TRBV7-9 and TRBJ2-7, with no clear D. Germline V gene lookup returns CDR1 SEHNR and CDR2 FQNEAQ (reference sequence). V dropped 2 bases and J dropped 0 bases, with 14 bases sitting between them. The CDR3 is made up of 16 amino acids. CDR3 sequence (DNA): TGTGCCAGCAGCTTATTCCCGGGTTTCAGCTCCTACGAGCAGTACTTC. Encoded protein: CASSLFPGFSSYEQYF.

The chain employs TRBV4-3 and TRBJ2-5; weak D call: TRBD2 (7 bases). There are 14 residues in the CDR3. Germline lookup yields CDR1 LGHNA and CDR2 YSLEER. V was shortened by 0 bases and J by 6 bases, with 11 bases between the two germline ends. Here the CDR3 reads CASSQEGGTKTQYF. The DNA for the CDR3 is TGCGCCAGCAGCCAAGAGGGGGGGACAAAGACCCAGTACTTC.

The V and J genes are TRBV3-1 and TRBJ1-5; maybe TRBD1 (5 bases). V lost 5 bases and J lost 7, with 12 bases in between. Germline CDR1 reads LGHDT; CDR2 reads YNNKEL (reference sequence). This CDR3 has 13 amino acids. CDR3 amino acids: CASSEGRRQPQHF. The CDR3 DNA reads TGTGCCAGCAGCGAGGGGCGCCGGCAGCCCCAGCATTTT.

This clonotype occurred a few times. The chain links TRBV29-1 to TRBJ2-1; D is tentatively TRBD1 or TRBD2 (5 bases each). Trimming shortened V by 3 bases and J by 7 bases, and 16 bases separated the two germline ends. The CDR3 contains 14 residues. Germline V gene sequence: CDR1 SQVTM, CDR2 ANQGSEA. The CDR3: CSVEPGRKGNEQFF. CDR3 bases: TGCAGCGTTGAGCCGGGACGTAAGGGGAATGAGCAGTTCTTC.

This clonotype was recorded a few times. For the CDR3, the DNA is TGTGCCAGCAGTTTATCGCGGGGGGGGAACGAAAAACTGTTTTTT. It yields the protein CASSLSRGGNEKLFF. The V call is TRBV27, the J call TRBJ1-4; D is perhaps TRBD1 (5 bases). Germline CDR1 reads MNHEY; CDR2 reads SMNVEV (reference sequence). The CDR3 totals 15 residues. The ends were cut back, 0 bases at V and 8 bases at J, with 13 bases in the middle.

This clonotype appeared many times. This chain uses TRBV4-2 with TRBJ2-1; the match to TRBD2 covers 11 bases. CDR1 LGHNA and CDR2 YNFKEQ come from the germline V gene. V shed 4 bases, J shed 2 bases, and the junction held 4 bases outside the gene matches. The CDR3 is made up of 16 amino acids. CDR3 loop: CASSPETSGAYNEQFF. As DNA, the CDR3 is TGTGCCAGCAGCCCCGAGACTAGCGGGGCCTACAATGAGCAGTTCTTC.

The sample holds many counts of this clonotype. The genes are TRBV12-3 or TRBV12-4 and TRBJ2-3; 7 bases are shared with TRBD2. With 3 bases clipped from V and 1 base from J, the junction kept 4 bases outside the gene matches. The CDR3 extends over 15 amino acids. The CDR3 spells CASSFVAGGTDTQYF. The CDR3 bases are TGTGCCAGCAGTTTTGTGGCGGGAGGCACAGATACGCAGTATTTT.

This clonotype has only a few counts. This chain uses TRBV6-2 or TRBV6-3 with TRBJ2-2, with 7 bases lining up with TRBD2. This CDR3 has 15 amino acids. CDR1 MNHEY and CDR2 SVGEGT come from the germline V gene. After removal of 6 bases from V and 5 bases from J, the junction contained 9 bases not matched to a gene. The CDR3 nucleotides are TGTGCCAGCAGCCCATCCGGGACTAAAACCGGGGAGCTGTTTTTT. This encodes CASSPSGTKTGELFF.

Points on this clonotype: In this CDR3 the conserved last residue, phenylalanine or tryptophan, is missing, so a read error is likely. V usage is TRBV27 and J usage is TRBJ2-1, with D tentatively TRBD1 (5 bases). The V gene's germline CDR1 is MNHEY and CDR2 SMNVEV (reference sequence). Trimming took 2 bases from V and 0 from J, leaving 14 bases between them. The CDR3 has 17 residues. The CDR3: CASSLISDSLSYNEQFS. The CDR3 DNA follows: TGTGCCAGCAGTTTAATCAGTGACAGCCTCTCCTACAATGAGCAGTTCTCC.

This clonotype was observed a few times. V and J are TRBV7-2 and TRBJ2-5; a weak D match, TRBD1 (7 bases). V lost 2 bases and J lost 4, with 11 bases in between. The germline V gene encodes CDR1 SGHTA and CDR2 FQGNSA. This CDR3 spans 14 amino acids. In nucleotides, the CDR3 is TGTGCCAGCAGCTTAAGCCAGGGGGGAGAGACCCAGTACTTC. As protein: CASSLSQGGETQYF. The variable domain in full, completed from reference TRBV7-2 and TRBJ2-5, reads GAGVSQSPSNKVTEKGKDVELRCDPISGHTALYWYRQSLGQGLEFLIYFQGNSAPDKSGLPSDRFSAERTGGSVSTLTIQRTQQEDSAVYLCASSLSQGGETQYFGPGTRLLVL.

This chain connects TRBV4-3 to TRBJ1-4, with 7 bases fitting TRBD1. Trimming removed 0 bases from V and 5 bases from J; junction bases left unmatched: 9. The germline V gene encodes CDR1 LGHNA and CDR2 YSLEER. CDR3 length: 17 amino acids. In DNA form, the CDR3 reads TGCGCCAGCAGCCAAGAGACAGGGACAGAGACGAATGAAAAACTGTTTTTT. Translation gives CASSQETGTETNEKLFF.

This clonotype has a handful of counts. The chain uses TRBV6-2 or TRBV6-3 and TRBJ1-1, with D perhaps matching TRBD1 (5 bases). Germline V CDR1 and CDR2: MNHEY, SVGEGT. The CDR3 spans 15 residues. Trimming stripped 6 bases from V and 3 bases from J, with 17 bases between. CDR3 coding DNA: TGTGCCAGCAGCCAAGTCGGGGGTTTGTACACTGAAGCTTTCTTT. It codes for CASSQVGGLYTEAFF.

In this sample, this clonotype turned up many times. The V gene is TRBV20-1, the J gene TRBJ2-7; 7 positions match TRBD1. The germline CDR1 and CDR2 sequences are DFQATT and SNEGSKA (reference sequence). V lost 3 bases to trimming and J lost 1 base; unmatched junction nucleotides: 3. The CDR3 is made up of 13 amino acids. CDR3 nucleotides: TGCAGTGCTAGCCCGGACAGGTCCTACGAGCAGTACTTC. This codes for CSASPDRSYEQYF.

The gene calls are TRBV4-2 and TRBJ2-7; 9 nucleotides line up with TRBD1. Germline values: CDR1 LGHNA, CDR2 YNFKEQ. This CDR3 is built from 18 residues. V lost 2 bases, J lost 5 bases, and 16 bases stayed unmatched. CDR3 sequence: CASSQPSSGTGNRNEQYF. The CDR3 DNA reads TGTGCCAGCAGCCAACCATCCTCCGGGACAGGGAATAGAAACGAGCAGTACTTC.

The genes are TRBV7-8 and TRBJ2-3; D remains unclear. V was clipped by 1 base and J by 2 bases, with 7 bases between them. From germline, CDR1 is SGHVS and CDR2 FQNEAQ. CDR3 length: 14 residues. In DNA form, the CDR3 reads TGTGCCAGCAGCTTAGAAACTGACACAGATACGCAGTATTTT. Translating gives CASSLETDTDTQYF.

This clonotype showed up just a few times. The V gene is TRBV15, the J gene TRBJ2-5, with 8 bases aligning to TRBD2. V dropped 5 bases and J dropped 2; count of bases not matched to a gene: 4. Germline CDR1 reads LNHNV; CDR2 reads YYDKDF (reference sequence). The CDR3 has 14 residues. The CDR3 nucleotides read TGTGCCACCAGCCCGGGAGGGGAGCAAGAGACCCAGTACTTC. This translates into CATSPGGEQETQYF.

This clonotype was picked up many times. The CDR3 protein is CASSKGGQGPYEQYF. As DNA, the CDR3 is TGTGCCAGCAGCAAGGGGGGACAGGGACCCTACGAGCAGTACTTC. This rearrangement joins TRBV21-1 to TRBJ2-7; the table's D call of TRBD1 was not tested on the DNA. TRBV21-1 is marked as a pseudogene. The CDR3 is made up of 15 amino acids.

This clonotype was counted only a few times. This sequence joins TRBV5-1 and TRBJ1-1; TRBD1 matches at 7 bases. The CDR3 sequence is 16 residues long. The germline V gene encodes CDR1 SGHRS and CDR2 YFSETQ. The trim removed 2 bases at V and 7 bases at J, leaving 14 bases unmatched. The CDR3 nucleotides read TGCGCCAGCAGCTTACCAGGGGGAGGAGGAACGGGTGAAGCTTTCTTT. This codes for CASSLPGGGGTGEAFF. Complete variable domain (other parts from reference TRBV5-1 and TRBJ1-1): KAGVTQTPRYLIKTRGQQVTLSCSPISGHRSVSWYQQTPGQGLQFLFEYFSETQRNKGNFPGRFSGRQFSNSRSEMNVSTLELGDSALYLCASSLPGGGGTGEAFFGQGTRLTVV.

This clonotype was detected a few times. The genes are TRBV7-3 and TRBJ2-3; 10 bases are a match to TRBD2. This CDR3 is built from 15 residues. With V trimmed by 5 bases and J by 4 bases, 6 bases remained unmatched. Germline V CDR1 and CDR2: SGHTA, FQGTGA. CDR3 residues: CASSPSGSGSDTQYF. In DNA form, the CDR3 reads TGTGCCAGCAGCCCTAGCGGGAGCGGTTCAGATACGCAGTATTTT.

The chain has TRBV7-3 and TRBJ2-7; D ambiguous. Germline V lookup: CDR1 SGHTA, CDR2 FQGTGA. Trimming took off 4 bases at V and 10 bases at J, with 5 bases between the two ends. The CDR3 is made up of 9 amino acids. CDR3 bases: TGTGCCAGCAGCTCCCCCCAGTACTTC. Translating it yields CASSSPQYF.

This clonotype was seen a handful of times. The chain carries TRBV12-3 or TRBV12-4 and TRBJ1-2, with D unclear. The CDR3 totals 15 residues. Trimming stripped 6 bases from V and 1 base from J, with 15 bases between. Written as DNA, the CDR3 is TGTGCCAGCAGCTCCGGACGGACCCTTAACTATGGCTACACCTTC. Translated: CASSSGRTLNYGYTF.

This clonotype came up a few times. V is TRBV7-9 and J is TRBJ2-7, with D uncertain. Germline V lookup: CDR1 SEHNR, CDR2 FQNEAQ (reference sequence). The CDR3 is made up of 13 amino acids. Trimming shortened V by 1 base and J by 3 bases, and 7 bases separated the two germline ends. The CDR3 is CASSLEGFYEQYF. The DNA for the CDR3 is TGTGCCAGCAGCTTAGAGGGCTTCTACGAGCAGTACTTC.

This clonotype showed up just a few times. The chain combines TRBV12-5 with TRBJ1-2; D unresolved. Per the germline V gene, CDR1 is LGHNT and CDR2 is FRNRAP. V lost 1 base to trimming and J lost 6 bases, with 9 bases between them. The CDR3 consists of 13 residues. CDR3 protein: CASGLGQRDGYTF. For the CDR3, the DNA is TGTGCTAGTGGTTTGGGGCAGAGGGATGGCTACACCTTC.

The chain is built from TRBV7-8 and TRBJ1-4; 7 positions match TRBD1. The germline V gene has CDR1 SGHVS and CDR2 FQNEAQ. Losses at the gene ends were 5 bases for V and 3 bases for J; bases not matched to a gene: 6. The CDR3 is 15 amino acids. The CDR3 region is CASSGPGQPNEKLFF. The CDR3, as DNA: TGTGCCAGCAGCGGCCCGGGACAGCCTAATGAAAAACTGTTTTTT.

This clonotype was seen a handful of times. The chain uses TRBV29-1 and TRBJ2-7; D possibly matches TRBD1 or TRBD2 (7 bases each). This CDR3 is 13 amino acids long. V shed 7 bases and J shed 3 bases, with 16 bases lying between them. Germline V gives CDR1 SQVTM, CDR2 ANQGSEA. The CDR3 nucleotides read TGCAGCGGGCGCAGGGGGGGGGACTACGAGCAGTACTTC. Translated, it gives CSGRRGGDYEQYF.

This clonotype was seen at least ten times. J is TRBJ2-1 and V is TRBV7-2; TRBD2 aligns across 13 bases. The CDR3 has 16 residues. CDR1 is SGHTA, CDR2 FQGNSA, per germline. The trim removed 1 base at V and 10 bases at J, leaving 7 bases unmatched. The CDR3 region is CASSLDWTSGRVEQFF. The CDR3 region has the DNA TGTGCCAGCAGCTTAGATTGGACTAGCGGGAGAGTGGAGCAGTTCTTC.

This clonotype was seen ten or more times. The J gene is TRBJ2-2, the V gene TRBV7-2, with D tentatively TRBD1 (5 bases). This CDR3 is 15 amino acids long. Trimming left V 5 bases short and J 1 base short, with 11 bases between. Per the germline V gene, CDR1 is SGHTA and CDR2 is FQGNSA. The CDR3 DNA is TGTGCCAGCAGCGCCTATAGGGGGAACACCGGGGAGCTGTTTTTT. Protein product: CASSAYRGNTGELFF.